This TCR beta chain originates from a study of regulatory T cells in long-lasting Graves disease. Worth noting for this clonotype: The antigen is not known.

Sample time point: persistent/refractory GD, antithyroid drugs over 5 years with positive TRAb. RNA from PBMCs was the source of the TCR library. Clinicians diagnosed Graves' disease using American Thyroid Association guidelines. Staff took roughly 8.8 milliliters of peripheral blood and put it into EDTA tubes. Germline V gives CDR1 MDHEN, CDR2 SYDVKM. This CDR3 is 14 amino acids long. V gave up 6 bases and J gave up 3 bases, with 13 bases separating them. Libraries of TCR beta came from iRepertoire HTBI primers plus Arm-PCR of CDR3 regions. One entry per CDR3 protein, called by TCRdb with MiXCR from the multiplex PCR reads. Here the sample spans about 460,000 distinct CDR3 sequences, about 20% being singletons. Study results and limitations: Persistent disease was characterized by preferential usage of TRBV28, TRBJ1-2 and TRBJ2-5. Whereas 900 to 1,000 public clonotypes were shared by new patients, persistent patients shared more, at approximately 2,700.

The specimen comprised peripheral blood mononuclear cells (PBMCs), sampled when the disease was refractory, from a patient treated with antithyroid drugs. This receptor was obtained from a female donor with Graves disease. The chain links TRBV28 to TRBJ2-3; D gene unclear. CDR3 nucleotide sequence: TGTGCCAGCAGCCCCGCCGGTGGGACAGATACGCAGTATTTT. Amino acid sequence: CASSPAGGTDTQYF.